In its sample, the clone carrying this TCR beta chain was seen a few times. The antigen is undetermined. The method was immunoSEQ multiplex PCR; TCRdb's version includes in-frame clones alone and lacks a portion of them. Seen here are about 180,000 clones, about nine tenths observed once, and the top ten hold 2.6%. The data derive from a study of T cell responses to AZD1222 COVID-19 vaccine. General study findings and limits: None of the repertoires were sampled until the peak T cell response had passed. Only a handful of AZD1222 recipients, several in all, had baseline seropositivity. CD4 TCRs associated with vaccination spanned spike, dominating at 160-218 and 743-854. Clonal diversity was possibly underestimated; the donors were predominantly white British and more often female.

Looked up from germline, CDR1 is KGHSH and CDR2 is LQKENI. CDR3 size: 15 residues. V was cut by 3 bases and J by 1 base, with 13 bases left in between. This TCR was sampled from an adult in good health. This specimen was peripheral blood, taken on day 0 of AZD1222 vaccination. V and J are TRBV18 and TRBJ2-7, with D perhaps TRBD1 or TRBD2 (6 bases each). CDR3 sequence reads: CASSPLGGGSYEQYF. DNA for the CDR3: TGTGCCAGCTCACCCCTGGGGGGCGGGTCCTACGAGCAGTACTTC.